This T cell receptor beta chain was sequenced in a study of blood T cell repertoires in COVID-19. About the research overall: The origin of the acute and convalescent COVID-19 samples was the United States, Italy and Spain. PBMCs, B-cell-depleted T cells, or T cells provided the cDNA or gDNA that made up the material.

Study processing details: Amplification with reference gene primers provided the estimates of nucleated cell counts. Libraries were prepared by immunoSEQ multiplex PCR; TCRdb keeps only in-frame clonotypes and omits some of them. D and trimming come from the DNA, and the V and J calls and clone size come from that table. The data show 40,000 to 60,000 clones, about 85% seen once. V lost 3 bases and J lost 5; bases outside the gene matches: 4. The CDR3 runs 15 residues. CDR1 and CDR2 (germline): SGDLS, YYNGEE. What was sequenced was peripheral blood. The clonotype comes from a woman in her fifties or sixties with acute or convalescent COVID-19. The chain uses TRBV9 and TRBJ2-1; 11 nucleotides line up with TRBD2. CDR3 in amino acids: CASSETSGTDNEQFF. In DNA, the CDR3 is TGTGCCAGCAGCGAGACTAGCGGGACCGACAATGAGCAGTTCTTC.